A single sample gave rise to the 32 T cell receptor beta chains below, sequenced in a study of T cell changes during pregnancy in multiple sclerosis (dated by TCRdb to about 2019). Library generation was performed with the immunoSEQ multiplex PCR assay. The source is immuneACCESS, and TCRdb retained only in-frame sequences with V and J called. Part of the clones is not carried over; for the studies checked, unresolved V genes explain less than half of this, and the remainder is unexplained. The sample has 69,000 or so clones on record, just over 90% of them singletons. The ten top clones hold more than 1.2% of the sample. The specimen was peripheral blood, collected in the third trimester of pregnancy. Source of these receptors: a female donor with multiple sclerosis, enrolled in a pregnancy study.

This chain connects TRBV5-6 to TRBJ1-1; D possibly corresponds to TRBD1 (5 bases). The V end lost 4 bases, the J end lost 11 bases, and 15 bases lay between the germline ends. This CDR3 spans 12 amino acids. CDR1 and CDR2 (germline): SGHDT, YYEEEE. This chain's CDR3 is CASSRPGTRAFF. The CDR3 coding sequence is TGTGCCAGCAGCCGTCCCGGGACTAGGGCTTTCTTT.

The chain is built from TRBV6-1 and TRBJ1-4, with TRBD1 identical over 12 bases. The V and J ends lost 3 bases and 3 bases, in that order; junction bases with no gene match: 5. CDR1 MNHNS and CDR2 SASEGT come from the germline V gene. The CDR3 is 17 amino acids. CDR3 nucleotides: TGTGCCAGCAGTGAGGGACAGGGGGCGCTGGCTAATGAAAAACTGTTTTTT. It yields the protein CASSEGQGALANEKLFF.

The chain carries TRBV15 and TRBJ2-1; possibly TRBD1 for D (5 bases). Germline V gene lookup returns CDR1 LNHNV and CDR2 YYDKDF (reference sequence). This CDR3 is 15 amino acids long. V gave up 1 base and J gave up 0 bases, with 7 bases separating them. CDR3 region: CATSRGGGSYNEQFF. CDR3 sequence (DNA): TGTGCCACCAGCAGAGGGGGCGGCTCCTACAATGAGCAGTTCTTC.

The V call is TRBV18, the J call TRBJ1-1; TRBD1 might be the D (6 bases). Germline lookup yields CDR1 KGHSH and CDR2 LQKENI. Trimming removed 5 bases at V and 3 bases at J, with 13 bases between. This CDR3 is 14 amino acids long. CDR3 residues: CASSSRTVYTEAFF. CDR3 coding DNA: TGTGCCAGCTCATCTCGGACAGTCTACACTGAAGCTTTCTTT.

A single count supports this clone. The CDR3 spells CASSHRQGAYSYEQYF. CDR3 in DNA: TGCGCCAGCAGCCACAGACAGGGGGCTTATTCCTACGAGCAGTACTTC. The rearrangement links TRBV4-1 to TRBJ2-7; TRBD1 matches 10 bases. The CDR3 totals 16 residues. Germline CDR1 is MGHRA and CDR2 is YSYEKL. V shed 3 bases, J shed 1 base, and the junction held 6 bases outside the gene matches.

The chain employs TRBV29-1 and TRBJ2-1; TRBD2 might be the D (5 bases). Trimming took off 7 bases at V and 2 bases at J, with 15 bases between the two ends. The germline gives CDR1 SQVTM, CDR2 ANQGSEA. CDR3 size: 14 residues. DNA of the CDR3: TGCAGCGGGACTGGCGGGCAGACCTACAATGAGCAGTTCTTC. The encoded protein is CSGTGGQTYNEQFF.

The chain uses TRBV19 and TRBJ1-5, with D possibly TRBD1 on 5 matching bases. V lost 5 bases to trimming and J lost 0 bases, with 8 bases between them. CDR3 length: 14 residues. Germline CDR1 and CDR2: LNHDA and SQIVND (reference sequence). The CDR3 loop is CASSLQGSNQPQHF. The CDR3 nucleotides read TGTGCCAGTAGTCTGCAGGGTAGCAATCAGCCCCAGCATTTT.

J is TRBJ2-5 and V is TRBV5-1; D is undetermined. This CDR3 contains 13 residues. Germline V gene sequence: CDR1 SGHRS, CDR2 YFSETQ. Trimming took 2 bases from V and 2 from J, leaving 7 bases between them. CDR3 sequence (DNA): TGCGCCAGCAGCTTTGGAGTTCAAGAGACCCAGTACTTC. This translates into CASSFGVQETQYF.

The chain recombines TRBV13 with TRBJ1-5, with 7 positions matching TRBD1. The CDR3 length is 14 residues. V was clipped by 5 bases and J by 9 bases; unmatched bases: 10. Germline CDR1 and CDR2: PRHDT and FYEKMQ (reference sequence). The CDR3 DNA is TGTGCCAGCAGCCCAGGGGGGACGGCAGGGCCCCAGCATTTT. Protein product: CASSPGGTAGPQHF.

The chain links TRBV18 to TRBJ2-7; TRBD1 matches 7 bases. The length of the CDR3 is 14 residues. V shed 3 bases, J shed 3 bases, and the junction held 5 bases outside the gene matches. The germline V gene encodes CDR1 KGHSH and CDR2 LQKENI. CDR3 DNA sequence: TGTGCCAGCTCACCCAGACAGGGAATCTACGAGCAGTACTTC. Amino acids: CASSPRQGIYEQYF.

This clone showed up just a few times. The V call is TRBV2, the J call TRBJ2-1, with 9 bases aligning to TRBD2. Germline lookup yields CDR1 SNHLY and CDR2 FYNNEI. The CDR3 runs to 14 residues. V lost 3 bases and J lost 10; bases outside the gene matches: 7. Here the CDR3 reads CASSEGQRGVEQFF. For the CDR3, the DNA is TGTGCCAGCAGTGAGGGGCAGCGGGGGGTCGAGCAGTTCTTC.

The V and J genes are TRBV27 and TRBJ1-6; D call uncertain. The CDR3 covers 14 residues. CDR1 and CDR2 (germline): MNHEY, SMNVEV (reference sequence). Trimming took off 2 bases at V and 6 bases at J, with 8 bases between the two ends. The CDR3 DNA follows: TGTGCCAGCAGTTTAGCCCGGAGTAATTCACCCCTCCACTTT. Its protein product is CASSLARSNSPLHF.

The rearrangement uses TRBV6-1 and TRBJ2-3; 13 bases are shared with TRBD2. V gave up 4 bases and J gave up 2 bases; unmatched junction bases: 3. CDR1 is MNHNS and CDR2 is SASEGT in the germline V gene. The CDR3 covers 16 residues. The CDR3 DNA reads TGTGCCAGCAGTGCCACTAGCGGGGGGGCCACAGATACGCAGTATTTT. This gives the protein CASSATSGGATDTQYF.

The chain combines TRBV5-1 with TRBJ2-1; TRBD2 matches 9 bases. Germline trimming cut 0 bases from V and 2 bases from J; bases unmatched to any gene: 3. From germline, CDR1 is SGHRS and CDR2 YFSETQ. The CDR3 contains 16 residues. The CDR3 reads CASSLAAGGPYNEQFF. CDR3 in DNA: TGCGCCAGCAGCTTGGCCGCGGGGGGGCCCTACAATGAGCAGTTCTTC.

The V gene is TRBV4-3, the J gene TRBJ2-7, with TRBD1 as a possible D gene (8 bases). Trimming took 4 bases from V and 4 from J, leaving 20 bases between them. Germline V lookup: CDR1 LGHNA, CDR2 YSLEER. The CDR3 contains 16 residues. The CDR3 is CASSRGGAGGEYEQYF. CDR3 DNA sequence: TGCGCCAGCAGCCGGGGGGGGGCAGGGGGCGAGTACGAGCAGTACTTC.

The V call is TRBV19, the J call TRBJ1-1; D is perhaps TRBD1 (6 bases). Trimming removed 7 bases at V and 1 base at J, with 10 bases between. Germline V gene lookup returns CDR1 LNHDA and CDR2 SQIVND (reference sequence). This CDR3 is built from 13 residues. CDR3 protein: CASKPQGNTEAFF. CDR3 bases: TGTGCCAGTAAGCCACAGGGGAACACTGAAGCTTTCTTT.

V is TRBV7-2 and J is TRBJ1-1; D is unresolved. The V and J ends lost 3 bases and 5 bases respectively, with 10 bases between them. Germline V gene data show CDR1 as SGHTA and CDR2 as FQGNSA. The CDR3 runs to 13 residues. As DNA, the CDR3 is TGTGCCAGCAGCTTTTTGCAGGCGACTGAAGCTTTCTTT. Translated, it gives CASSFLQATEAFF.

The J gene is TRBJ2-7, the V gene TRBV28; D perhaps matches TRBD2 (5 bases). Trimming took off 2 bases at V and 2 bases at J, with 13 bases between the two ends. The CDR3 contains 15 residues. Looked up from germline, CDR1 is MDHEN and CDR2 is SYDVKM. CDR3 protein: CASSLGGAPTYEQYF. Here the CDR3 DNA reads TGTGCCAGCAGTTTAGGAGGAGCCCCAACCTACGAGCAGTACTTC.

The CDR3 protein is CASSPKRGPSTGELFF. The CDR3 DNA sequence: TGCGCCAGCAGCCCCAAGCGGGGGCCGTCCACCGGGGAGCTGTTTTTT. V usage is TRBV5-1 and J usage is TRBJ2-2; 8 bases are shared with TRBD2. Germline-derived CDR1 and CDR2 are SGHRS and YFSETQ. The CDR3 consists of 16 residues. V gave up 4 bases and J gave up 4 bases; unmatched junction bases: 9. Looking up the rest from reference TRBV5-1 and TRBJ2-2 gives the full variable domain: KAGVTQTPRYLIKTRGQQVTLSCSPISGHRSVSWYQQTPGQGLQFLFEYFSETQRNKGNFPGRFSGRQFSNSRSEMNVSTLELGDSALYLCASSPKRGPSTGELFFGEGSRLTVL.

This clone was counted a single time. V usage is TRBV4-3 and J usage is TRBJ2-5, with D unresolved. Germline CDR1 reads LGHNA; CDR2 reads YSLEER. The CDR3 sequence is 15 residues long. Trimming left V 3 bases short and J 2 bases short, with 13 bases between. Here the CDR3 DNA reads TGCGCCAGCAGCCACTCTTTCGGTGTACAAGAGACCCAGTACTTC. Translation: CASSHSFGVQETQYF.

The chain is built from TRBV28 and TRBJ2-7; perhaps TRBD1 as D (6 bases). Looked up from germline, CDR1 is MDHEN and CDR2 is SYDVKM. The CDR3 is 13 amino acids. V was pared by 10 bases and J by 4 bases, with 17 bases between. The CDR3 sequence is CATQNHRVYEQYF. The DNA for the CDR3 is TGTGCCACACAAAATCACAGGGTTTACGAGCAGTACTTC.

The chain employs TRBV30 and TRBJ2-7, with D possibly TRBD1 on 6 matching bases. The CDR3 is 13 amino acids. Germline CDR1 reads GTSNPN; CDR2 reads SVGIG (reference sequence). The germline V and J ends were trimmed by 2 bases and 1 base, with 9 bases remaining between them. CDR3 protein: CAWSRQDSYEQYF. In nucleotides, the CDR3 is TGTGCCTGGAGTCGACAGGATTCCTACGAGCAGTACTTC.

The chain recombines TRBV5-1 with TRBJ1-6, with D tentatively TRBD1 (6 bases). CDR1 is SGHRS, CDR2 YFSETQ, per germline. The CDR3 is 17 residues long. V gave up 5 bases and J gave up 0 bases, with 15 bases separating them. This CDR3 is CASRASTGSSYNSPLHF. DNA of the CDR3: TGCGCCAGCAGGGCTTCCACAGGGAGCTCCTATAATTCACCCCTCCACTTT.

This chain connects TRBV5-6 to TRBJ2-7; a possible D gene is TRBD2 (6 bases). Germline assignment: CDR1 SGHDT and CDR2 YYEEEE. Deletions cut 2 bases from V and 5 bases from J, with 11 bases between. CDR3 length: 13 amino acids. CDR3 loop: CASSFWGVHEQYF. CDR3 coding DNA: TGTGCCAGCAGCTTTTGGGGGGTCCACGAGCAGTACTTC.

V is TRBV5-6 and J is TRBJ1-1; 7 bases line up with TRBD1. The germline V gene encodes CDR1 SGHDT and CDR2 YYEEEE. The junction had 6 bases not matched to a gene; V was cut back by 1 base and J by 6 bases. This CDR3 region has 14 residues. The CDR3 sequence is CASSLPSGGSEAFF. CDR3 bases: TGTGCCAGCAGCTTGCCATCAGGGGGATCTGAAGCTTTCTTT.

The chain has TRBV18 and TRBJ1-1; a weak D match, TRBD1 (6 bases). This CDR3 has 15 amino acids. Germline CDR1 reads KGHSH; CDR2 reads LQKENI. V lost 3 bases, J lost 1 base, and 12 bases lay in between. DNA of the CDR3: TGTGCCAGCTCACCTCTCCAACAGGGGAACACTGAAGCTTTCTTT. It is translated as CASSPLQQGNTEAFF.

The rearrangement uses TRBV28 and TRBJ2-7; 8 positions match TRBD2. CDR1 and CDR2 from the germline V gene are MDHEN and SYDVKM. The V and J ends lost 6 bases and 0 bases, in that order; junction bases with no gene match: 7. The CDR3 spans 15 residues. For the CDR3, the DNA is TGTGCCAGCAGCTCACTAGCGGCCAACTCCTACGAGCAGTACTTC. Translated, it gives CASSSLAANSYEQYF. Full variable domain (outside the CDR3, taken from reference TRBV28 and TRBJ2-7): DVKVTQSSRYLVKRTGEKVFLECVQDMDHENMFWYRQDPGLGLRLIYFSYDVKMKEKGDIPEGYSVSREKKERFSLILESASTNQTSMYLCASSSLAANSYEQYFGPGTRLTVT.

V gene TRBV28 combines with J gene TRBJ2-7; 9 bases line up with TRBD1. V lost 3 bases to trimming and J lost 2 bases; unmatched junction nucleotides: 5. CDR3 size: 15 residues. CDR1 is MDHEN and CDR2 is SYDVKM in the germline V gene. DNA for the CDR3: TGTGCCAGCAGTTTGCGGGACAGGGCGGCCTACGAGCAGTACTTC. It yields the protein CASSLRDRAAYEQYF.

The J gene is TRBJ2-2, the V gene TRBV7-2, with D tentatively TRBD1 (5 bases). The CDR3 sequence is 12 residues long. The germline CDR1 and CDR2 sequences are SGHTA and FQGNSA. V dropped 5 bases and J dropped 8 bases, with 9 bases sitting between them. The CDR3 loop is CASSRNRGELFF. CDR3 nucleotides: TGTGCCAGCAGCCGAAACAGGGGGGAGCTGTTTTTT.

This rearrangement joins TRBV6-6 to TRBJ1-5; 9 bases are shared with TRBD1. CDR1 and CDR2 from the germline V gene are MNHNY and SVGAGI (reference sequence). Trimming at V came to 2 bases and at J to 4 bases, leaving 3 bases not matched to a gene. The CDR3 sequence is 15 residues long. The DNA of the CDR3 is TGTGCCAGCAGTTACCGACAGGGGGGGAATCAGCCCCAGCATTTT. Translated: CASSYRQGGNQPQHF.

This clone was observed a few times. The chain has TRBV30 and TRBJ1-1, with D perhaps TRBD1 (5 bases). This CDR3 is 15 amino acids long. The V end was cut by 2 bases, the J end by 3 bases, with 16 bases between. The V gene's germline CDR1 is GTSNPN and CDR2 SVGIG (reference sequence). In nucleotides, the CDR3 is TGTGCCTGGAGTTTCCTTGGCAGGGTGGACACTGAAGCTTTCTTT. It translates to CAWSFLGRVDTEAFF.

V is TRBV15 and J is TRBJ2-1; 7 bases line up with TRBD2. Germline V gene data show CDR1 as LNHNV and CDR2 as YYDKDF (reference sequence). Trimming at V came to 5 bases and at J to 8 bases, leaving 3 bases not matched to a gene. CDR3 length: 12 amino acids. The DNA for the CDR3 is TGTGCCACCAGCCTCGCGGGGGATGAGCAGTTCTTC. This encodes CATSLAGDEQFF.